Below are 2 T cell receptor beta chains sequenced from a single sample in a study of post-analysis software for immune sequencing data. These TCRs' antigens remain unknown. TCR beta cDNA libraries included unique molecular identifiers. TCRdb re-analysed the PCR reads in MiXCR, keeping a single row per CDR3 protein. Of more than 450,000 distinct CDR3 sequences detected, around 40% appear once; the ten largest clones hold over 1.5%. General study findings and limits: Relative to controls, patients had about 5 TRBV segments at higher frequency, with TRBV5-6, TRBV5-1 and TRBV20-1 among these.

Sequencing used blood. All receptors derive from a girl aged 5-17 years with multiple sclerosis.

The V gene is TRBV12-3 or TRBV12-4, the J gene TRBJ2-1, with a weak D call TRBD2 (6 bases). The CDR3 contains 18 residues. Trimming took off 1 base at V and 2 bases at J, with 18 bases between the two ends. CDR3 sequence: CASSLVSGRRGAYNEQFF. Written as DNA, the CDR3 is TGTGCCAGCAGTTTAGTCTCCGGTCGGCGGGGTGCCTACAATGAGCAGTTCTTC.

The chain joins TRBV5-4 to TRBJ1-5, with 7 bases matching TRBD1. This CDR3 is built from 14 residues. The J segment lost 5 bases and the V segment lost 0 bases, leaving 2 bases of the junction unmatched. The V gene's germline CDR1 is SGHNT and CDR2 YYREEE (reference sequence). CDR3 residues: CASSLGGGDQPQHF. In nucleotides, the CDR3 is TGTGCCAGCAGCTTGGGAGGGGGCGATCAGCCCCAGCATTTT.